A selection of T cell receptor beta chains follows, all from one sample in a study of blood T cell repertoires in COVID-19. The assay was immunoSEQ multiplex PCR, and TCRdb's table has in-frame clones only and misses some. The table shows a few hundred thousand clones, with roughly 91% occurring only once. Material: PBMCs or T cells enriched from blood (not recorded which). The source is a man aged 25 to 40 in a cohort exposed to, infected with or recovered from COVID-19 (not recorded which). The CDR3 runs from the conserved cysteine through the conserved F or W. A D gene is named only where the DNA matches it firmly. Clone size is stated in some rows and not others, as once, few, many or a class when expanded.

V gene	J gene	clone size	D gene	CDR3 protein	CDR3 DNA
TRBV28	TRBJ1-1	-	-	CASSPGSSRNTEAFF	TGTGCCAGCAGTCCCGGGTCCAGTAGGAACACTGAAGCTTTCTTT
TRBV5-1	TRBJ2-1	-	TRBD2	CASSLASGIGNEQFF	TGCGCCAGCAGCTTGGCTAGCGGGATTGGGAATGAGCAGTTCTTC
TRBV6-4	TRBJ2-2	-	TRBD1	CASSPQGDDTGELFF	TGTGCCAGCAGTCCACAGGGGGATGACACCGGGGAGCTGTTTTTT
TRBV28	TRBJ1-5	-	TRBD1	CASISQGGDQPQHF	TGTGCCAGTATTTCACAGGGGGGAGATCAGCCCCAGCATTTT
TRBV19	TRBJ1-1	-	TRBD1	CASSLTGELMNTEAFF	TGTGCCAGTAGTTTGACAGGGGAACTCATGAACACTGAAGCTTTCTTT
TRBV24-1	TRBJ2-3	-	-	CATSEGGITDTQYF	TGTGCCACCAGTGAGGGGGGTATCACAGATACGCAGTATTTT
TRBV4-1	TRBJ2-5	-	TRBD1	CASSPWDRAETQYF	TGCGCCAGCAGCCCTTGGGACAGGGCGGAGACCCAGTACTTC
TRBV28	TRBJ1-2	-	TRBD1	CASTLVYRGAFYGYTF	TGTGCCAGCACCCTAGTCTACAGGGGAGCGTTTTATGGCTACACCTTC
TRBV19	TRBJ2-1	-	TRBD1	CASSIPGQHHNEQFF	TGTGCCAGTAGCATCCCGGGACAGCACCACAATGAGCAGTTCTTC
TRBV21-1	TRBJ1-6	-	-	CASSKKLGTNSPLHF	TGTGCCAGCAGCAAAAAACTGGGCACTAATTCACCCCTCCACTTT
TRBV3-1/TRBV3-2	TRBJ2-5	-	TRBD1	CASSNLTGPQETQYF	TGTGCCAGCAGCAACTTGACAGGGCCTCAAGAGACCCAGTACTTC
TRBV5-1	TRBJ2-3	-	TRBD2	CASSLAGLAGGTTDTQYF	TGCGCCAGCAGCTTGGCGGGGCTAGCGGGAGGGACGACAGATACGCAGTATTTT
TRBV6-1	TRBJ2-5	-	-	CASSEVGGEGRQTQYF	TGTGCCAGCAGTGAAGTCGGGGGTGAGGGGAGACAGACCCAGTACTTC
TRBV28	TRBJ1-4	-	-	CASRPLRDGTEKLFF	TGTGCCAGCAGGCCACTGCGGGACGGAACTGAAAAACTGTTTTTT
TRBV28	TRBJ2-4	-	-	CASSFGLSGKNIQYF	TGTGCCAGCAGTTTTGGGTTGAGCGGCAAAAACATTCAGTACTTC
TRBV27	TRBJ1-2	-	-	CASKSPANYGYTF	TGTGCCAGCAAAAGTCCAGCTAACTATGGCTACACCTTC
TRBV19	TRBJ1-4	-	-	CASNLGGWTATNEKLFF	TGTGCCAGTAATCTAGGAGGATGGACAGCAACTAATGAAAAACTGTTTTTT
TRBV6-5	TRBJ1-2	-	-	CASSYYPGDGYTF	TGTGCCAGCAGTTACTATCCAGGGGATGGCTACACCTTC
TRBV6-2/TRBV6-3	TRBJ1-5	-	-	CASSYDWPLGNQPQHF	TGTGCCAGCAGTTACGATTGGCCCCTGGGCAATCAGCCCCAGCATTTT
TRBV11-2	TRBJ1-5	-	-	CASSLDRQARPQHF	TGTGCCAGCAGCTTAGATCGTCAGGCGCGGCCCCAGCATTTT
TRBV7-8	TRBJ2-1	few	TRBD2	CASNPWGGYEQFF	TGTGCCAGCAACCCCTGGGGGGGATACGAGCAGTTCTTC
TRBV7-8	TRBJ1-5	-	-	CASSSWGGNQPQHF	TGTGCCAGCAGCTCATGGGGGGGGAATCAGCCCCAGCATTTT
TRBV15	TRBJ2-3	-	TRBD2	CATSRPLAVQTDTQYF	TGTGCCACCAGCAGACCCCTAGCGGTTCAGACAGATACGCAGTATTTT
TRBV14	TRBJ2-3	-	-	CASSQYVISTQYF	TGTGCCAGCAGCCAATATGTTATCAGTACGCAGTATTTT
TRBV29-1	TRBJ2-7	-	-	CSVEDQGFGSEQYF	TGCAGCGTTGAAGATCAGGGTTTCGGGAGCGAGCAGTACTTC
TRBV4-2	TRBJ2-1	-	-	CASSQVSASSYNEQFF	TGTGCCAGCAGCCAAGTGAGCGCTAGCTCCTACAATGAGCAGTTCTTC
TRBV19	TRBJ1-4	-	-	CASSIYSTKQATNEKLFF	TGTGCCAGTAGTATATATAGCACGAAACAAGCAACTAATGAAAAACTGTTTTTT
TRBV7-2	TRBJ2-1	-	TRBD1	CASSPGPGTGNEQFF	TGTGCCAGCAGCCCGGGTCCCGGGACAGGGAATGAGCAGTTCTTC
TRBV27	TRBJ2-4	-	TRBD1	CASSPPDRGAKNIQYF	TGTGCCAGCAGCCCCCCAGACAGGGGGGCCAAAAACATTCAGTACTTC
TRBV7-2	TRBJ1-1	-	TRBD1	CASSLTGQVDTEAFF	TGTGCCAGCAGCTTAACGGGACAGGTCGACACTGAAGCTTTCTTT
TRBV3-1/TRBV3-2	TRBJ2-3	-	TRBD2	CASSLPGTGGDTQYF	TGTGCCAGCAGCCTTCCCGGGACCGGGGGGGATACGCAGTATTTT
TRBV6-2/TRBV6-3	TRBJ2-2	-	TRBD1	CASSYSGTGAGELFF	TGTGCCAGCAGTTACTCGGGGACAGGGGCCGGGGAGCTGTTTTTT
TRBV28	TRBJ2-7	-	TRBD1	CASSLRQGILGEQYF	TGTGCCAGCAGCTTGAGACAGGGAATCCTTGGCGAGCAGTACTTC
TRBV6-1	TRBJ1-1	once	TRBD1	CASSGGQGRLNTEAFF	TGTGCCAGCAGTGGGGGACAGGGACGCTTGAACACTGAAGCTTTCTTT
TRBV6-2/TRBV6-3	TRBJ1-1	once	-	CASSYSSRGEAFF	TGTGCCAGCAGTTACAGTAGCCGGGGGGAAGCTTTCTTT
TRBV15	TRBJ2-1	-	TRBD1	CATSRQGESYNEQFF	TGTGCCACCAGCAGACAGGGGGAATCCTACAATGAGCAGTTCTTC
TRBV5-5	TRBJ2-7	-	-	CASSLSVGGYEQYF	TGTGCCAGCAGCTTGTCGGTGGGGGGCTACGAGCAGTACTTC
TRBV27	TRBJ2-5	-	-	CASRAPAGGTQYF	TGTGCCAGCAGGGCGCCGGCCGGGGGGACCCAGTACTTC
TRBV28	TRBJ1-3	-	-	CASSLVQGSPSGNTIYF	TGTGCCAGCAGTTTAGTTCAGGGGTCCCCCTCTGGAAACACCATATATTTT
TRBV28	TRBJ1-5	-	TRBD1	CASSLKGAYNQPQHF	TGTGCCAGCAGTTTAAAGGGGGCCTACAATCAGCCCCAGCATTTT
TRBV19	TRBJ1-1	-	TRBD1	CASCDRGFTEAFF	TGTGCCAGTTGCGACAGGGGTTTCACTGAAGCTTTCTTT